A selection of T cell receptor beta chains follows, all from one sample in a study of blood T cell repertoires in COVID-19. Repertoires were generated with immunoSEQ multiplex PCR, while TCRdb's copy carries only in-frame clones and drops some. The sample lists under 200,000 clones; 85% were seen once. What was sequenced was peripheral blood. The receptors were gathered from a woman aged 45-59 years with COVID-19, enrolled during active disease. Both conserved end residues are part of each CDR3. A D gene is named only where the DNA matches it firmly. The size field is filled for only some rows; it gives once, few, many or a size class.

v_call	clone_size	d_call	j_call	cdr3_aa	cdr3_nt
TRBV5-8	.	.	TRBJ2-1	CASSFGQSFYNEQFF	TGTGCCAGCAGCTTCGGACAGTCTTTCTACAATGAGCAGTTCTTC
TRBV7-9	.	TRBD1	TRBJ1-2	CASSRGQGDGYTF	TGTGCCAGCAGCCGGGGACAGGGGGATGGCTACACCTTC
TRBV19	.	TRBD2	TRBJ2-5	CASSIRRGRDETQYF	TGTGCCAGTAGTATTAGGAGAGGGAGGGATGAGACCCAGTACTTC
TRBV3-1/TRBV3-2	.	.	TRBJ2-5	CASSQDSGQETQYF	TGTGCCAGCAGCCAAGACTCGGGACAAGAGACCCAGTACTTC
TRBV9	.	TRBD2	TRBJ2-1	CASSPLAGGPANEQFF	TGTGCCAGCAGCCCCTTAGCGGGGGGCCCCGCCAATGAGCAGTTCTTC
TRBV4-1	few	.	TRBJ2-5	CASSQEGGFVETQYF	TGCGCCAGCAGCCAAGAAGGGGGATTCGTCGAGACCCAGTACTTC
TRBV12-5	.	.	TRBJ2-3	CASGLVSGSTDTQYF	TGTGCTAGTGGTTTGGTTTCAGGGTCGACAGATACGCAGTATTTT
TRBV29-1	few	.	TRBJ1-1	CSVHLEVRNTEAFF	TGCAGCGTTCACCTGGAGGTGCGGAACACTGAAGCTTTCTTT
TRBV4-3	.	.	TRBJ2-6	CASSQDPVSGANVLTF	TGCGCCAGCAGCCAAGATCCAGTCTCTGGGGCCAACGTCCTGACTTTC
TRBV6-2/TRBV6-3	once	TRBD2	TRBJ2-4	CASSVLAGARDIQYF	TGTGCCAGCAGTGTACTAGCGGGGGCCCGGGACATTCAGTACTTC
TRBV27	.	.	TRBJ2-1	CASRLGGEQFF	TGTGCCAGCAGACTTGGGGGGGAGCAGTTCTTC
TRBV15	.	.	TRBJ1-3	CATSRDWAPLSGNTIYF	TGTGCCACCAGCAGAGATTGGGCGCCGCTCTCTGGAAACACCATATATTTT
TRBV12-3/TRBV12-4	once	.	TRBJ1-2	CASRPGQYYGYTF	TGTGCCAGCAGACCTGGACAGTATTATGGCTACACCTTC
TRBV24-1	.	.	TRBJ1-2	CATSGGFIEGYTF	TGTGCCACCAGTGGAGGGTTTATAGAGGGCTACACCTTC
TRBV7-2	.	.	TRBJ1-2	CASSEQIYGYTF	TGTGCCAGCAGCGAACAAATCTATGGCTACACCTTC
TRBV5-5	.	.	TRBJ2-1	CASSWSGTNSYNEQFF	TGTGCCAGCAGCTGGTCCGGGACAAACTCCTACAATGAGCAGTTCTTC
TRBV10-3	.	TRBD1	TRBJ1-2	CAISGWDRVRIGYTF	TGTGCCATCAGTGGTTGGGACAGGGTCAGGATTGGCTACACCTTC
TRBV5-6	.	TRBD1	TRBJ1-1	CASSYRGRNTEAFF	TGTGCCAGCAGCTATAGGGGGCGTAACACTGAAGCTTTCTTT
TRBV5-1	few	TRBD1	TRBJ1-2	CASSVRQGDGGYTF	TGCGCCAGCAGCGTTAGACAGGGTGATGGTGGCTACACCTTC
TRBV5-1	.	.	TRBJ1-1	CASSVGGANEAFF	TGCGCCAGCAGCGTTGGGGGGGCTAATGAAGCTTTCTTT
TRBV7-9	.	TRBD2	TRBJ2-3	CASSRGTSGGTDTQYF	TGTGCCAGCAGCCGTGGGACTAGCGGGGGCACAGATACGCAGTATTTT
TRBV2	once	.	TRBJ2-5	CASSALGAAQETQYF	TGTGCCAGCAGCGCGCTAGGAGCGGCCCAAGAGACCCAGTACTTC
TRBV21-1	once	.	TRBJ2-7	CASSERGWREQYF	TGTGCCAGCAGCGAGCGGGGGTGGCGCGAGCAGTACTTC
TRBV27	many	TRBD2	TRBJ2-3	CASSPPRTSGSTDTQYF	TGTGCCAGCAGTCCCCCCAGGACTAGCGGATCCACAGATACGCAGTATTTT
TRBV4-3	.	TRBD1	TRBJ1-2	CASSQDWDRGLYYGYTF	TGCGCCAGCAGCCAAGATTGGGACAGGGGGCTTTACTATGGCTACACCTTC
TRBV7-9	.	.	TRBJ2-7	CASSRDSLEQYF	TGTGCCAGCAGTAGAGATTCACTCGAGCAGTACTTC
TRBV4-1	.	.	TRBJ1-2	CASSQVTGVGYGYTF	TGCGCCAGCAGCCAAGTAACAGGTGTAGGCTATGGCTACACCTTC
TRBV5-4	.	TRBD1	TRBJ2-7	CASSSRDRANEQYF	TGTGCCAGCAGTTCCCGGGACAGGGCAAACGAGCAGTACTTC
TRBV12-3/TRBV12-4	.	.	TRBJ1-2	CASSRTAYGYTF	TGTGCCAGCAGTCGGACAGCGTATGGCTACACCTTC
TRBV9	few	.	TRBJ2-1	CASSVAMYNEQFF	TGTGCCAGCAGCGTAGCAATGTACAATGAGCAGTTCTTC
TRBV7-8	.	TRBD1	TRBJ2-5	CASSPHRDRVTTQYF	TGTGCCAGCAGCCCTCACCGGGACAGGGTAACGACCCAGTACTTC
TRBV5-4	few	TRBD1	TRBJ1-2	CASSFKTSTGGSGYTF	TGTGCCAGCAGCTTTAAAACTTCGACAGGGGGCAGTGGCTACACCTTC
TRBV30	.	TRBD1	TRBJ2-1	CAWHPSDRVGYNEQFF	TGTGCCTGGCACCCCTCGGACAGGGTCGGTTACAATGAGCAGTTCTTC
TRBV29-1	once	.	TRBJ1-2	CSDEDSPNYGYTF	TGCAGCGATGAGGACAGCCCTAACTATGGCTACACCTTC
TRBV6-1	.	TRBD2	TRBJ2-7	CASSQPGGSYEQYF	TGTGCCAGCAGCCAGCCGGGAGGGTCTTACGAGCAGTACTTC
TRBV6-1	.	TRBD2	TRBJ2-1	CASSEVAGGRNEQFF	TGTGCCAGCAGTGAAGTTGCGGGGGGGCGCAATGAGCAGTTCTTC
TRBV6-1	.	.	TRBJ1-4	CASSESSAGMREKLFF	TGTGCCAGCAGTGAGTCCTCGGCGGGTATGAGGGAAAAACTGTTTTTT
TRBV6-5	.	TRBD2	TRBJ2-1	CASNPTSGYNEQFF	TGTGCCAGCAATCCGACTAGCGGGTACAATGAGCAGTTCTTC
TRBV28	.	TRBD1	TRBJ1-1	CASIPSGPGTGGNEAFF	TGTGCCAGCATCCCCTCGGGCCCCGGGACAGGGGGAAATGAAGCTTTCTTT
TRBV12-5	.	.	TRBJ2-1	CASGLIGVYNEQFF	TGTGCTAGTGGTTTAATCGGGGTATACAATGAGCAGTTCTTC
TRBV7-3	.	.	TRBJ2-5	CASSLAVGTSETQYF	TGTGCCAGCAGCTTAGCCGTGGGGACTTCAGAGACCCAGTACTTC
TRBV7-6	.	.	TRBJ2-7	CASSLESTSSYEQYF	TGTGCCAGCAGCTTAGAATCTACGAGCTCCTACGAGCAGTACTTC
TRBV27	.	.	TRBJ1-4	CASSLNSRGNEKLFF	TGTGCCAGCAGTTTAAATTCCCGGGGGAATGAAAAACTGTTTTTT
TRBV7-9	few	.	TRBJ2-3	CAVRMGDTQYF	TGTGCTGTGAGGATGGGAGATACGCAGTATTTT
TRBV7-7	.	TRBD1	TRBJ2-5	CASSIQPGGGETQYF	TGTGCTAGCAGCATTCAACCAGGGGGCGGAGAGACCCAGTACTTC
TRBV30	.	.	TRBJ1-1	CAWSKEPGMGNTEAFF	TGTGCCTGGAGTAAAGAGCCAGGGATGGGGAACACTGAAGCTTTCTTT
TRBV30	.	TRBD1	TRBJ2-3	CAWSIGGSDTQYF	TGTGCCTGGAGTATAGGGGGCAGTGATACGCAGTATTTT
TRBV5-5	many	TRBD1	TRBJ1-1	CASRPTPGQGALSTEAFF	TGTGCCAGCAGACCTACCCCGGGACAGGGGGCGTTGAGCACTGAAGCTTTCTTT
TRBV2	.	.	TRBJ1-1	CASSEASVNTEAFF	TGTGCCAGCAGTGAAGCGTCCGTGAACACTGAAGCTTTCTTT
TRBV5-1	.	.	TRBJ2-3	CASSLGGLVADTQYF	TGCGCCAGCAGCTTGGGGGGGCTAGTTGCAGATACGCAGTATTTT
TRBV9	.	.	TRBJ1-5	CASSSSGARRPNQPQHF	TGTGCCAGCAGCTCCTCTGGTGCAAGGAGGCCCAATCAGCCCCAGCATTTT
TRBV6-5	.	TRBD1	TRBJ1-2	CASKRKGGSSYTF	TGTGCCAGCAAAAGAAAAGGGGGCTCGAGCTACACCTTC
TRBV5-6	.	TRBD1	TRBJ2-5	CASSWGTGGQETQYF	TGTGCCAGCAGCTGGGGGACAGGTGGTCAAGAGACCCAGTACTTC
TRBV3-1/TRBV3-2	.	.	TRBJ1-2	CASSGRGHGYTF	TGTGCCAGCAGTGGCAGGGGCCATGGCTACACCTTC
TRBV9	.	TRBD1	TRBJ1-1	CASSVGRTGMENTEAFF	TGTGCCAGCAGCGTAGGGAGGACAGGGATGGAGAACACTGAAGCTTTCTTT
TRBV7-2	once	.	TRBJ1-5	CASSHDRLNQPQHF	TGTGCCAGCAGCCATGACAGGTTAAATCAGCCCCAGCATTTT
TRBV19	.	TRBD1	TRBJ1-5	CASSGTGQNQPQHF	TGTGCCAGTAGTGGGACAGGCCAAAATCAGCCCCAGCATTTT
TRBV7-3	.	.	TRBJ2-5	CASSLPRQETQYF	TGTGCCAGCAGCTTACCTCGGCAAGAGACCCAGTACTTC
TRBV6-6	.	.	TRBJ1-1	CASSYVSTEAFF	TGTGCCAGCAGTTACGTGAGTACTGAAGCTTTCTTT
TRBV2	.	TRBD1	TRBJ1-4	CASSRQGSNEKLFF	TGTGCCAGCAGCCGACAGGGATCTAATGAAAAACTGTTTTTT